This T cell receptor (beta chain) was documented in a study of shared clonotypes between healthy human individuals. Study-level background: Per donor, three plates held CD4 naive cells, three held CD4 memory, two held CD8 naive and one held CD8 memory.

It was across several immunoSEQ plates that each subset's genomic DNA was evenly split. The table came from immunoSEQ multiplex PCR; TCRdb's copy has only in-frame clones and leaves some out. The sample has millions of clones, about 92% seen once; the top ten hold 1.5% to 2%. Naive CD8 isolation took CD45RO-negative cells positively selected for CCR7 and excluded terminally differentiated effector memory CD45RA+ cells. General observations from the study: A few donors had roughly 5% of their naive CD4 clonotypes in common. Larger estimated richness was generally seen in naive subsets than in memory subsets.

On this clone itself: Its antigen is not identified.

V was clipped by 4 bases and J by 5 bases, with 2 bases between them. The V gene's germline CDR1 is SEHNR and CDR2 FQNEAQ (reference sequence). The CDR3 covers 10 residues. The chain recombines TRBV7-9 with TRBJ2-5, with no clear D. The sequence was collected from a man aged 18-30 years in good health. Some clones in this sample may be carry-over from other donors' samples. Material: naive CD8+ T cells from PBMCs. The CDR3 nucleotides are TGTGCCAGCAGCTACGAGACCCAGTACTTC. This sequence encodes CASSYETQYF.